What follows are 28 T cell receptor beta chains derived from one specimen sequenced in a study of identical twins. From the 5' RACE reads, TCRdb called clonotypes with MiXCR, one entry per CDR3 protein. The sample yields about 460,000 distinct CDR3 sequences, 12% to 15% seen once. The same specimen was also included in a second study, on yellow fever vaccine responses in identical twins.

The specimen was CD4+ T cells sorted from blood. The source is a young woman in good health.

This clonotype has at least ten counts. J is TRBJ2-3 and V is TRBV7-9; D remains unclear. V was shortened by 3 bases and J by 4 bases, with 8 bases between the two germline ends. This CDR3 has 13 amino acids. Per the germline V gene, CDR1 is SEHNR and CDR2 is FQNEAQ (reference sequence). The CDR3 DNA follows: TGTGCCAGCAGCTTTATCACGGCAGATACGCAGTATTTT. Translating it yields CASSFITADTQYF.

The gene calls are TRBV10-2 and TRBJ2-1; TRBD2 aligns across 8 bases. The CDR3 loop spans 14 amino acids. Germline V CDR1 and CDR2: WSHSY, SAAADI. The V and J ends lost 10 bases and 0 bases, in that order; junction bases with no gene match: 5. CDR3 sequence (DNA): TGCGCCACCACTACTAGCGGCTCCTACAATGAGCAGTTCTTC. It is translated as CATTTSGSYNEQFF.

The V gene is TRBV5-1, the J gene TRBJ2-1; a possible D gene is TRBD1 (6 bases). There are 14 residues in the CDR3. V was trimmed by 5 bases and J by 6 bases, leaving 15 bases between them. The germline V gene has CDR1 SGHRS and CDR2 YFSETQ. Here the CDR3 DNA reads TGCGCCAGCAGGACGCAAGGGGGTCCCAATGAGCAGTTCTTC. It specifies CASRTQGGPNEQFF.

This clonotype was detected only a few times. This chain joins TRBV2 and TRBJ2-3; D possibly matches TRBD1 or TRBD2 (5 bases each). This CDR3 region has 11 residues. Trimming removed 9 bases from V and 6 bases from J, with 10 bases in between. Germline V gene lookup returns CDR1 SNHLY and CDR2 FYNNEI. The CDR3 nucleotides are TGTGCCAGTGCCGGGGCGGATACGCAGTATTTT. Protein sequence: CASAGADTQYF.

The chain couples TRBV4-3 to TRBJ2-4; D could derive from TRBD1 or TRBD2 (6 bases each). This CDR3 comprises 13 residues. Germline V CDR1 and CDR2: LGHNA, YSLEER. V was trimmed by 3 bases and J by 5 bases, leaving 8 bases between them. CDR3 in amino acids: CASSQRGENIQYF. The CDR3 bases are TGCGCCAGCAGCCAGAGGGGGGAAAACATTCAGTACTTC.

This clonotype was detected a few times. The J gene is TRBJ2-5, the V gene TRBV24-1; D is possibly TRBD2 (6 bases). V lost 4 bases and J 2 bases, leaving 16 bases between the germline ends. The CDR3 sequence is 16 residues long. Germline V gives CDR1 KGHDR, CDR2 SFDVKD. This CDR3 is CATSEGGDLGQETQYF. As DNA, the CDR3 is TGTGCCACCAGTGAAGGTGGGGACTTGGGGCAAGAGACCCAGTACTTC.

This clonotype was seen more than once but under ten times. The chain joins TRBV15 to TRBJ1-5; D is unclear. From germline, CDR1 is LNHNV and CDR2 YYDKDF (reference sequence). The V and J ends lost 0 bases and 0 bases respectively, with 9 bases between them. This CDR3 has 16 residues. The CDR3 sequence is CATSRDRPVSNQPQHF. CDR3 coding DNA: TGTGCCACCAGCAGAGATCGGCCGGTTAGCAATCAGCCCCAGCATTTT.

The sample holds many counts of this clonotype. The J gene is TRBJ2-5, the V gene TRBV2, with 7 positions matching TRBD2. CDR3 length: 12 amino acids. V dropped 11 bases and J dropped 5; count of bases not matched to a gene: 8. Germline assignment: CDR1 SNHLY and CDR2 FYNNEI. The CDR3 loop reads CAASRGDETQYF. In nucleotides, the CDR3 is TGTGCCGCCTCCCGGGGGGACGAGACCCAGTACTTC.

V is TRBV21-1 and J is TRBJ2-7; TRBD2, the D gene given by the table, was not confirmed from the DNA. TRBV21-1 is a documented pseudogene. The CDR3 has 14 amino acids. The CDR3 spells CASSTETPFYEQYF. The CDR3 DNA reads as TGTGCCAGCAGCACCGAGACTCCATTCTACGAGCAGTACTTC.

This clonotype was detected only a few times. The V gene is TRBV7-9, the J gene TRBJ2-1; 10 bases agree with TRBD2. The CDR3 has 17 amino acids. The germline CDR1 and CDR2 sequences are SEHNR and FQNEAQ (reference sequence). Unmatched junction bases numbered 17, after V lost 7 bases and J lost 8 bases. The CDR3 loop reads CASTPSPGLARDDEQFF. The CDR3 DNA reads TGTGCCAGCACCCCTTCCCCGGGACTAGCGAGGGACGATGAGCAGTTCTTC.

This clonotype was counted ten times or more. V usage is TRBV12-3 or TRBV12-4 and J usage is TRBJ2-5, with TRBD2 identical over 11 bases. With V trimmed by 4 bases and J by 3 bases, 4 bases remained unmatched. The CDR3 consists of 15 residues. CDR3 DNA sequence: TGTGCCAGCAGTTCGACTAGCGGGATAAAAGAGACCCAGTACTTC. It encodes CASSSTSGIKETQYF.

This clonotype was recorded a few times. V and J are TRBV11-2 and TRBJ2-1; 12 bases map to TRBD2. The CDR3 has 19 residues. V shed 3 bases and J 6 bases; nucleotides not matched to a gene: 15. The germline V gene has CDR1 SGHAT and CDR2 FQNNGV. The CDR3 DNA is TGTGCCAGCAGCTTGCATTCGGCTAGCGGGAGGGCATTCTTCAATGAGCAGTTCTTC. The encoded protein is CASSLHSASGRAFFNEQFF.

This clonotype was counted only a few times. This sequence joins TRBV20-1 and TRBJ2-1; TRBD2 aligns across 14 bases. The CDR3 spans 16 residues. Germline CDR1 is DFQATT and CDR2 is SNEGSKA (reference sequence). The J segment lost 8 bases and the V segment lost 5 bases, leaving 11 bases of the junction unmatched. DNA of the CDR3: TGCAGTGCTTCTCCACCGACTAGCGGGGGGGCCCATGAGCAGTTCTTC. Residues: CSASPPTSGGAHEQFF.

The chain carries TRBV14 and TRBJ2-1, with D possibly matching TRBD1 (5 bases). Germline V lookup: CDR1 SGHDN, CDR2 FVKESK. Trimming shortened V by 8 bases and J by 8 bases, and 13 bases separated the two germline ends. The CDR3 runs 12 residues. The CDR3 nucleotides are TGTGCCAGCTCTCTCCCAGGGTATGAGCAGTTCTTC. As protein: CASSLPGYEQFF.

This chain links TRBV29-1 with TRBJ2-7; TRBD1 aligns across 9 bases. J was trimmed by 3 bases and V by 0 bases; bases with no gene match: 0. The CDR3 has 13 amino acids. In germline, CDR1 is SQVTM, CDR2 ANQGSEA. The CDR3 spells CSVEEDRGYEQYF. The CDR3 region has the DNA TGCAGCGTTGAAGAGGACAGGGGCTACGAGCAGTACTTC.

This clonotype was recorded many times. The V and J genes are TRBV7-8 and TRBJ2-3; either TRBD1 or TRBD2 may supply D (5 bases each). This CDR3 is built from 16 residues. The V and J ends lost 5 bases and 0 bases respectively, with 15 bases between them. Germline CDR1 is SGHVS and CDR2 is FQNEAQ. The CDR3: CASSPTLGESTDTQYF. The CDR3 DNA reads as TGTGCCAGCAGCCCTACACTAGGGGAGAGCACAGATACGCAGTATTTT.

This clonotype was counted a few times. This chain connects TRBV20-1 to TRBJ1-6; D gene unclear. Between the trimmed V and J ends, which lost 5 bases and 7 bases, there was a span of 15 bases. The CDR3 totals 14 residues. Germline CDR1 reads DFQATT; CDR2 reads SNEGSKA (reference sequence). The CDR3 is CSAVTGNANSPLHF. CDR3 nucleotides: TGCAGTGCTGTAACGGGGAATGCCAATTCACCCCTCCACTTT.

This chain joins TRBV5-1 and TRBJ2-7; D not certain. The CDR3 extends over 14 amino acids. The V end lost 0 bases, the J end lost 0 bases, and 7 bases lay between the germline ends. Germline V gene data show CDR1 as SGHRS and CDR2 as YFSETQ. The CDR3 DNA reads as TGCGCCAGCAGCTTGGCCCACCTCTCCTACGAGCAGTACTTC. Translating gives CASSLAHLSYEQYF.

V usage is TRBV20-1 and J usage is TRBJ2-1; the match to TRBD2 covers 7 bases. Germline CDR1 reads DFQATT; CDR2 reads SNEGSKA (reference sequence). The CDR3 consists of 15 residues. V lost 1 base, J lost 2 bases, and 5 bases stayed unmatched. The CDR3 protein is CSARALLAAYNEQFF. The CDR3 nucleotides are TGCAGTGCTAGAGCCCTTCTAGCGGCCTACAATGAGCAGTTCTTC.

The chain employs TRBV25-1 and TRBJ2-1; D might be TRBD1 or TRBD2, each matching 5 bases. Germline CDR1 is MGHDK and CDR2 is SYGVNS. The CDR3 covers 16 residues. V shed 1 base and J shed 0 bases, with 10 bases lying between them. CDR3 nucleotide sequence: TGTGCCAGCAGTGAATTGGGGGACCTCTCCTACAATGAGCAGTTCTTC. Translated, it gives CASSELGDLSYNEQFF.

This clonotype was detected many times. The chain has TRBV6-1 and TRBJ2-7; D is possibly TRBD1 (7 bases). Germline values: CDR1 MNHNS, CDR2 SASEGT. The V gene lost 6 bases and the J gene lost 2 bases, with 11 bases spanning the gap. The CDR3 contains 13 residues. The CDR3: CASRQGGTYEQYF. For the CDR3, the DNA is TGTGCCAGCAGGCAGGGGGGCACCTACGAGCAGTACTTC.

This clonotype was picked up many times. V and J are TRBV29-1 and TRBJ2-3, with D perhaps matching TRBD1 or TRBD2 (5 bases each). V lost 3 bases and J 0 bases, leaving 16 bases between the germline ends. Germline CDR1 SQVTM, CDR2 ANQGSEA. The CDR3 runs 16 residues. For the CDR3, the DNA is TGCAGCGTTGAGTACTCCGGGACGGAGAGCACAGATACGCAGTATTTT. Translation: CSVEYSGTESTDTQYF.

This clonotype has only a few counts. V is TRBV29-1 and J is TRBJ2-7; D is perhaps TRBD1 (6 bases). Germline CDR1 SQVTM, CDR2 ANQGSEA. Trimming cost V 3 bases and J 4 bases, with 19 bases left between them. The CDR3 has 15 amino acids. The CDR3 coding sequence is TGCAGCGTTGATATCCCATCCGGGACAACGTACGAGCAGTACTTC. This encodes CSVDIPSGTTYEQYF.

This clonotype was seen a few times. J is TRBJ2-7 and V is TRBV3-1, with D possibly matching TRBD1 (5 bases). Trimming took 0 bases from V and 6 from J, leaving 9 bases between them. Germline values: CDR1 LGHDT, CDR2 YNNKEL (reference sequence). The CDR3 totals 13 residues. In DNA form, the CDR3 reads TGTGCCAGCAGCCAAGATACCAGGGCCGAGCAGTACTTC. It codes for CASSQDTRAEQYF.

CDR3 sequence reads: CASRIGQGNSGNTIYF. CDR3 coding DNA: TGTGCCAGCAGGATCGGACAGGGAAACTCTGGAAACACCATATATTTT. This rearrangement joins TRBV12-3 or TRBV12-4 to TRBJ1-3; the match to TRBD1 covers 8 bases. This CDR3 spans 16 amino acids. V lost 6 bases, J lost 0 bases, and 7 bases stayed unmatched.

This rearrangement joins TRBV20-1 to TRBJ2-7; 9 nucleotides align to TRBD2. V shed 0 bases, J shed 4 bases, and the junction held 4 bases outside the gene matches. Germline CDR1 is DFQATT and CDR2 is SNEGSKA (reference sequence). This CDR3 comprises 14 residues. The CDR3 DNA reads TGCAGTGCTAGAGAAGCGGGAGGCCTATACGAGCAGTACTTC. Its translation is CSAREAGGLYEQYF.

In this sample, this clonotype turned up a few times. The chain carries TRBV6-1 and TRBJ2-3, with a weak D call TRBD2 (6 bases). CDR3 length: 16 amino acids. Trimming pared 3 bases from V and 2 bases from J, leaving 15 bases between. Germline V lookup: CDR1 MNHNS, CDR2 SASEGT. The CDR3 region has the DNA TGTGCCAGCAGTGATTGGGAGCGGGCCCTCACAGATACGCAGTATTTT. It encodes CASSDWERALTDTQYF.

In its sample, this clonotype was seen a few times. Sequence at one end of the junction differs from germline and may be a read error. The chain carries TRBV7-7 and TRBJ2-2; TRBD2 matches at 9 bases. This CDR3 has 14 residues. The V gene's germline CDR1 is SSHAT and CDR2 FNYEAQ (reference sequence). This chain's CDR3 is CASSGGRYTGELFF. The CDR3 nucleotides are TGTGCTAGCAGCGGGGGGCGGTACACCGGGGAGCTGTTTTTT.